A single T cell receptor (beta chain) is shown here with its context. The CDR3 has 15 amino acids. Germline V lookup: CDR1 DFQATT, CDR2 SNEGSKA (reference sequence). Trimming left V 0 bases short and J 0 bases short, with 12 bases between. From RNA, the CDR3 regions of TCR beta chains were amplified and sequenced. Second-round multiplex PCR came after a first-round RT-PCR that employed HTBI primers. One entry per CDR3 protein results from TCRdb running MiXCR on the multiplex PCR reads. The profile shows some 1.1 million distinct CDR3 sequences, about two fifths of them singletons. The data stem from a study of Graves' ophthalmopathy and Graves' hyperthyroidism. Symptoms, serum thyroxine and TRAb, thyroid ultrasound, and orbital computed tomography formed the diagnostic basis.

The sequenced material came from peripheral blood or thyroid tissue (not recorded which). This chain connects TRBV20-1 to TRBJ2-7; D might be TRBD1 (5 bases). This clonotype originated in an adult man with Graves' hyperthyroidism. In DNA, the CDR3 is TGCAGTGCTAGAGAACCAGGGCTTAGCTCCTACGAGCAGTACTTC. Its translation: CSAREPGLSSYEQYF.